What follows describes a single T cell receptor (beta chain). The record originates from a study of OX40 agonist ivuxolimab in advanced cancers. CDR3 length: 15 residues. Germline V lookup: CDR1 SGHDT, CDR2 YYEEEE. The V gene end was trimmed by 4 bases and the J gene end by 8 bases; junction bases not matched to a gene: 12. Clones were sequenced by immunoSEQ multiplex PCR, and TCRdb holds only the in-frame ones, with some missing. The data contain more than 60,000 clones, approximately 87% of them singletons. This clonotype was sampled from an adult with an advanced solid tumor such as melanoma, head and neck, liver or kidney cancer. Here the sequenced sample was CD4+ or CD8+ T cells sorted from blood, taken in a trial of the OX40 agonist ivuxolimab. This chain joins TRBV5-6 and TRBJ2-1; 7 bases align to TRBD1. CDR3 protein: CASSAWDRDIDEQFF. The CDR3 nucleotides read TGTGCCAGCAGCGCCTGGGACAGAGACATTGATGAGCAGTTCTTC. Variable domain in full (rest from reference TRBV5-6 and TRBJ2-1): DAGVTQSPTHLIKTRGQQVTLRCSPKSGHDTVSWYQQALGQGPQFIFQYYEEEERQRGNFPDRFSGHQFPNYSSELNVNALLLGDSALYLCASSAWDRDIDEQFFGPGTRLTVL.